Below are 9 T cell receptor beta chains sequenced from a single sample in a study of identical twins. TCRdb independently ran MiXCR on the 5' RACE reads; one entry per CDR3 protein. Of 1.5 million to 2 million distinct CDR3 sequences listed, about 32% are singletons. The specimen was cord blood. The receptors come from a newborn girl in good health.

This sequence joins TRBV12-3 or TRBV12-4 and TRBJ2-2; TRBD2 aligns across 9 bases. Trimming at V came to 10 bases and at J to 0 bases, leaving 3 bases not matched to a gene. The CDR3 spans 14 residues. The CDR3 coding sequence is TGTGCCACCGCTAGCGGGGCGAACACCGGGGAGCTGTTTTTT. Translating it yields CATASGANTGELFF.

The chain employs TRBV5-1 and TRBJ2-1; possibly TRBD1 for D (6 bases). Germline CDR1 SGHRS, CDR2 YFSETQ. The CDR3 length is 17 residues. Between the trimmed V and J ends, which lost 4 bases and 6 bases, there was a span of 23 bases. CDR3 DNA: TGCGCCAGCAGCAAGGCCGTGGTTGTGTCAGGGGTCAATGAGCAGTTCTTC. It specifies CASSKAVVVSGVNEQFF.

The chain recombines TRBV19 with TRBJ1-5; 10 bases line up with TRBD1. Unmatched junction bases numbered 14, after V lost 10 bases and J lost 2 bases. CDR1 is LNHDA and CDR2 is SQIVND in the germline V gene (reference sequence). The CDR3 has 17 residues. The CDR3 loop reads CATKTGGGFSGNQPQHF. The DNA for the CDR3 is TGTGCCACCAAGACAGGGGGCGGATTTTCTGGCAATCAGCCCCAGCATTTT.

This clonotype was detected a few times. The chain is built from TRBV5-1 and TRBJ2-1, with a weak D call TRBD1 (6 bases). The DNA end lines up better with TRBJ2-7; the J call may be wrong. The CDR3 loop spans 14 amino acids. CDR1 SGHRS and CDR2 YFSETQ come from the germline V gene. The CDR3 DNA sequence: TGCGCCAGCAGCTTCGGGTTGGGGGACAATGAGCAGTACTTC. Protein: CASSFGLGDNEQYF.

This clonotype came up a few times. V is TRBV7-9 and J is TRBJ1-2; a weak D match, TRBD1 (5 bases). Germline CDR1 SEHNR, CDR2 FQNEAQ (reference sequence). The germline V and J ends were trimmed by 8 bases and 0 bases, with 16 bases remaining between them. This CDR3 spans 15 amino acids. CDR3 DNA sequence: TGTGCCAGCGGCCCTTCGTACAGGTCTAACTATGGCTACACCTTC. It specifies CASGPSYRSNYGYTF.

This clonotype was seen only a few times. This sequence joins TRBV29-1 and TRBJ1-3; 7 nucleotides align to TRBD1. CDR1 and CDR2 (germline): SQVTM, ANQGSEA. After removal of 6 bases from V and 4 bases from J, the junction contained 6 bases not matched to a gene. The length of the CDR3 is 13 residues. Written as DNA, the CDR3 is TGCAGCGTCCAACAGGGGTTGGGAAACACCATATATTTT. Its translation is CSVQQGLGNTIYF.

The V gene is TRBV20-1, the J gene TRBJ1-1, with D possibly being TRBD1 (6 bases). The V gene lost 4 bases and the J gene lost 0 bases, with 9 bases spanning the gap. Germline CDR1 DFQATT, CDR2 SNEGSKA (reference sequence). CDR3 length equals 13 residues. CDR3 residues: CSATGTLNTEAFF. CDR3 DNA sequence: TGCAGTGCTACAGGGACATTGAACACTGAAGCTTTCTTT.

Concerning this clonotype: The junction departs from germline at one end; a sequencing error may be responsible. The chain uses TRBV12-3 or TRBV12-4 and TRBJ1-4; possible D gene TRBD1, 5 bases. CDR3 length: 17 residues. The DNA for the CDR3 is TGTGCCACCAGTTTGAGGGCAGTAGGGGCAACTAATGAAAAACTGTTTTTT. Translating gives CATSLRAVGATNEKLFF.

The rearrangement uses TRBV20-1 and TRBJ2-3, with D perhaps TRBD2 (6 bases). Germline-derived CDR1 and CDR2 are DFQATT and SNEGSKA (reference sequence). Deletions cut 6 bases from V and 6 bases from J, with 19 bases between. CDR3 length equals 14 residues. CDR3: CSAPRGGGGDTQYF. The CDR3 nucleotides read TGCAGTGCCCCCCGTGGGGGAGGAGGGGATACGCAGTATTTT.